Shown below are 14 T cell receptor beta chains from a single sample sequenced in a study of beta chain features in type 1 diabetes. The whole isolated RNA underwent reverse transcription, so sequencing captured expressed TCRB transcripts. Profiled with immunoSEQ multiplex PCR; TCRdb holds only in-frame clones, not every one. The sample lists roughly 730,000 clones, 13% seen once, with approximately 0.021% in the top ten. Regarding the study as a whole: Across all four CD4+ subsets, people with type 1 diabetes showed modestly shorter TCRB CDR3s.

These TCRs are of unknown antigen specificity. Sequencing was performed on naive CD4+ T cells from blood. All receptors derive from a man between 18 and 29 years old with type 1 diabetes.

This clone was counted at least ten times. The gene calls are TRBV9 and TRBJ1-4; D uncertain. The length of the CDR3 is 11 residues. V lost 3 bases, J lost 8 bases, and 5 bases lay in between. Germline V gene lookup returns CDR1 SGDLS and CDR2 YYNGEE. The CDR3 bases are TGTGCCAGCAGCGGAGGGGAAAAACTGTTTTTT. Protein product: CASSGGEKLFF.

This clone was seen a few times. This rearrangement joins TRBV4-1 to TRBJ2-5; TRBD2 matches at 10 bases. The CDR3 runs 17 residues. Looked up from germline, CDR1 is MGHRA and CDR2 is YSYEKL. The V gene end was trimmed by 4 bases and the J gene end by 3 bases; junction bases not matched to a gene: 11. The DNA for the CDR3 is TGCGCCAGCAGCCCCTCGACTAGCGGGTCGGGCAAAGAGACCCAGTACTTC. Translation gives CASSPSTSGSGKETQYF.

This clone turned up a few times. The chain is built from TRBV19 and TRBJ2-4; D possibly uses TRBD1 or TRBD2 (5 bases each). CDR1 LNHDA and CDR2 SQIVND come from the germline V gene (reference sequence). The CDR3 loop spans 16 amino acids. V was trimmed by 5 bases and J by 0 bases, leaving 14 bases between them. The CDR3 DNA follows: TGTGCCAGTAGTCCCCCCGGGACCCAAGCCAAAAACATTCAGTACTTC. This gives the protein CASSPPGTQAKNIQYF.

The chain uses TRBV9 and TRBJ2-5, with D possibly being TRBD2 (5 bases). Trimming took 0 bases from V and 0 from J, leaving 9 bases between them. Looked up from germline, CDR1 is SGDLS and CDR2 is YYNGEE. The CDR3 loop spans 15 amino acids. The CDR3 is CASSVGGIDQETQYF. CDR3 coding DNA: TGTGCCAGCAGCGTAGGAGGGATCGACCAAGAGACCCAGTACTTC.

This clone was found a few times. This chain joins TRBV30 and TRBJ1-4; no reliable D call. The CDR3 consists of 16 residues. V lost 2 bases and J lost 7, with 20 bases in between. Germline CDR1 reads GTSNPN; CDR2 reads SVGIG (reference sequence). Here the CDR3 DNA reads TGTGCCTGGAGTACTAATCGACGGGATGTTGGTGAAAAACTGTTTTTT. Translating gives CAWSTNRRDVGEKLFF.

This clone was seen a few times. The chain couples TRBV5-1 to TRBJ2-1, with 10 nucleotides matching TRBD2. J lost 6 bases, V lost 2 bases, and 8 bases had no gene match. Germline V CDR1 and CDR2: SGHRS, YFSETQ. The CDR3 runs 16 residues. In DNA form, the CDR3 reads TGCGCCAGCAGCTTTGGGGCTAGCGGGGGATTCAATGAGCAGTTCTTC. It is translated as CASSFGASGGFNEQFF.

The CDR3 region is CASNPGGEQFF. The CDR3 DNA sequence: TGTGCCAGCAACCCAGGGGGTGAGCAGTTCTTC. This chain uses TRBV28 with TRBJ2-1; 7 bases fit TRBD1. The V gene end was trimmed by 7 bases and the J gene end by 9 bases; junction bases not matched to a gene: 3. Germline-derived CDR1 and CDR2 are MDHEN and SYDVKM. This CDR3 spans 11 amino acids.

The chain joins TRBV30 to TRBJ1-4, with D perhaps matching TRBD1 (5 bases). Germline CDR1 reads GTSNPN; CDR2 reads SVGIG (reference sequence). Trimming took off 5 bases at V and 2 bases at J, with 9 bases between the two ends. The CDR3 contains 13 residues. The CDR3 reads CAWAKGTNEKLFF. The CDR3 region has the DNA TGTGCCTGGGCCAAGGGGACTAATGAAAAACTGTTTTTT.

The rearrangement links TRBV19 to TRBJ1-1; D perhaps matches TRBD1 (5 bases). The CDR3 spans 14 residues. Germline assignment: CDR1 LNHDA and CDR2 SQIVND (reference sequence). Trimming pared 5 bases from V and 7 bases from J, leaving 17 bases between. CDR3 DNA sequence: TGTGCCAGTAGTTATTTCGTCCAGGGAGGTGAAGCTTTCTTT. Protein sequence: CASSYFVQGGEAFF.

The chain combines TRBV13 with TRBJ2-7, with D perhaps TRBD1 or TRBD2 (6 bases each). Germline CDR1 reads PRHDT; CDR2 reads FYEKMQ (reference sequence). Trimming took 5 bases from V and 2 from J, leaving 16 bases between them. CDR3 size: 15 residues. In DNA, the CDR3 is TGTGCCAGCAGCCCCGGACCGAGGGGGGCCTACGAGCAGTACTTC. This gives the protein CASSPGPRGAYEQYF.

This clone was picked up a small number of times. This specimen includes other DNA sequences encoding the same CDR3. The chain carries TRBV6-6 and TRBJ1-5, with 7 bases aligning to TRBD1. Germline CDR1 reads MNHNY; CDR2 reads SVGAGI (reference sequence). CDR3 length: 13 residues. V shed 5 bases and J 4 bases; nucleotides not matched to a gene: 2. The CDR3 sequence: CASSPTGNQPQHF. DNA for the CDR3: TGTGCCAGCAGTCCGACAGGGAATCAGCCCCAGCATTTT.

V usage is TRBV7-2 and J usage is TRBJ1-2; D ambiguous. In germline, CDR1 is SGHTA, CDR2 FQGNSA. The CDR3 loop spans 13 amino acids. The ends were cut back, 5 bases at V and 6 bases at J, with 13 bases in the middle. In DNA, the CDR3 is TGTGCCAGCAGCCCTAAGGCAGGCCATGGCTACACCTTC. As protein: CASSPKAGHGYTF.

The rearrangement joins TRBV5-4 to TRBJ2-3; weak D call: TRBD1 (5 bases). CDR3 length equals 16 residues. V was shortened by 4 bases and J by 2 bases, with 17 bases between the two germline ends. Germline CDR1 and CDR2: SGHNT and YYREEE (reference sequence). The CDR3: CASSHRQGTSTDTQYF. In DNA form, the CDR3 reads TGTGCCAGCAGCCATCGGCAGGGAACATCCACAGATACGCAGTATTTT.

DNA of the CDR3: TGTGCCAGCAGCTTACCAAAGGTCCCGAACACTGAAGCTTTCTTT. Residues: CASSLPKVPNTEAFF. The chain links TRBV7-9 to TRBJ1-1; D gene uncertain. V was shortened by 2 bases and J by 1 base, with 11 bases between the two germline ends. Germline assignment: CDR1 SEHNR and CDR2 FQNEAQ (reference sequence). The CDR3 has 15 amino acids.